This T cell receptor beta chain is from a study of control samples from healthy donors and cancer patients. Using immunoSEQ multiplex PCR, the repertoire was profiled, and TCRdb retains in-frame clones only, with some absent. The top ten hold about 11% of the sample, which has under 150,000 clones, approximately 92% seen once. Germline loops: CDR1 SEHNR, CDR2 FQNEAQ (reference sequence). The CDR3 loop spans 14 amino acids. V dropped 0 bases and J dropped 4 bases, with 7 bases sitting between them. This receptor was taken from a young man in good health. The material sequenced was blood. The V gene is TRBV7-9, the J gene TRBJ1-3, with no clear D. The CDR3 protein is CASSLAQPGNTIYF. The CDR3 coding sequence is TGTGCCAGCAGCTTAGCGCAGCCGGGAAACACCATATATTTT. The full variable domain, its missing parts supplied by reference TRBV7-9 and TRBJ1-3, is DTGVSQNPRHKITKRGQNVTFRCDPISEHNRLYWYRQTLGQGPEFLTYFQNEAQLEKSRLLSDRFSAERPKGSFSTLEIQRTEQGDSAMYLCASSLAQPGNTIYFGEGSWLTVV.